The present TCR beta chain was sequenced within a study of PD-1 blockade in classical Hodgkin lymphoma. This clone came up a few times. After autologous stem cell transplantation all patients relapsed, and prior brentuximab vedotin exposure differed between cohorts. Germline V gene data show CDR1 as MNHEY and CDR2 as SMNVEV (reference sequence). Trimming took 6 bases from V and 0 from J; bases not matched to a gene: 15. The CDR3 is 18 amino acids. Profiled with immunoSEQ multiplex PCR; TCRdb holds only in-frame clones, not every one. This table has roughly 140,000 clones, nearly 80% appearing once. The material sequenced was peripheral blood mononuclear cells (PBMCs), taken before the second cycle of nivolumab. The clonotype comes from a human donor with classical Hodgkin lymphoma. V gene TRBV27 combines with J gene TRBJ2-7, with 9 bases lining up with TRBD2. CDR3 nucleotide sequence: TGTGCCAGCAGCCTCTCCCGACTAGCGGACCCGATCTCCTACGAGCAGTACTTC. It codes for CASSLSRLADPISYEQYF.